The 2 T cell receptor beta chains below all came from one sample that was sequenced in a study of cytomegalovirus exposure and HLA in healthy donors. The study ran its PCR with 60 Vbeta and 13 Jbeta primers. TCRdb's copy holds only in-frame clones and misses some; the assay was immunoSEQ multiplex PCR. Of 130,000 or so clones detected, about 64% appear once; the ten largest clones hold approximately 2.5%. Material for sequencing was PBMCs. The receptor source for this set is a woman between 40 and 55 years old in good health and CMV-seronegative.

The rearrangement joins TRBV4-2 to TRBJ1-1; 9 bases map to TRBD1. The V gene's germline CDR1 is LGHNA and CDR2 YNFKEQ. V lost 0 bases, J lost 11 bases, and 7 bases stayed unmatched. This CDR3 has 14 amino acids. The DNA of the CDR3 is TGTGCCAGCAGCCAAGATGGGACAGGGATCGCGGCTTTCTTT. As protein: CASSQDGTGIAAFF.

This rearrangement joins TRBV2 to TRBJ1-2, with a possible D match to TRBD1 (6 bases). Germline CDR1 and CDR2: SNHLY and FYNNEI. The CDR3 is made up of 14 amino acids. Trimming pared 7 bases from V and 4 bases from J, leaving 16 bases between. The CDR3 spells CASMGEGGIYGYTF. CDR3 DNA sequence: TGTGCCAGCATGGGGGAGGGGGGGATCTATGGCTACACCTTC.